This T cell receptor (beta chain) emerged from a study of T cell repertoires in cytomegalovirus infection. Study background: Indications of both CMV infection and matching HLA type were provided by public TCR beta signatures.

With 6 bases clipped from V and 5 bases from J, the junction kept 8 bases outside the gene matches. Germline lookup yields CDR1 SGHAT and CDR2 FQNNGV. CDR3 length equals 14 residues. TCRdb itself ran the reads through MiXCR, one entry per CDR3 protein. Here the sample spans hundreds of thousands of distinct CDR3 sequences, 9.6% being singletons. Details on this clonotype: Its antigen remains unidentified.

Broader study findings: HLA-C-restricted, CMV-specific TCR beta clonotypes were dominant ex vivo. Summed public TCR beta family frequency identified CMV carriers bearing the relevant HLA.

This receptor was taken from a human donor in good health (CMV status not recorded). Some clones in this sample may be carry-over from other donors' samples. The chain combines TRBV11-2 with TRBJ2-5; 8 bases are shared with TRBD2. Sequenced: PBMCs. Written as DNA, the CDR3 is TGTGCCAGCAGATCCTCAGCGGGGGACGAGACCCAGTACTTC. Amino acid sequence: CASRSSAGDETQYF.